Ten or more counts support the clone carrying this TCR beta chain. Its antigen is still unknown. The source of the sample is a study of T cells after posttransplantation cyclophosphamide. This table comes from immunoSEQ multiplex PCR, and its TCRdb copy is limited to in-frame clones, with some not included. Observed in the sample are roughly 8,000 clones, none of them singletons. Treatment was busulfan-fludarabine conditioning, a marrow graft, and cyclophosphamide on days +3 and +4. Notes on the study in general: Recipient CMV seropositivity and CMV reactivation strongly tracked TRB clonality. Later blood repertoires were often dominated by clones from the donor CD8+ memory compartment. Skin or GI-infiltrating T cells shared few TRB sequences with blood.

V shed 5 bases, J shed 6 bases, and the junction held 6 bases outside the gene matches. The CDR3 totals 14 residues. In germline, CDR1 is LNHNV, CDR2 YYDKDF (reference sequence). The source material was PBMCs, sampled approximately 3 months after allogeneic stem cell transplant with posttransplant cyclophosphamide. The TCR was taken from a female patient between 55 and 75 years old who received an allogeneic stem cell transplant from an unrelated donor, was CMV-positive, and had acute GVHD only. Part of the T cells may come from the graft donor. The V call is TRBV15, the J call TRBJ2-2; 7 nucleotides match TRBD2. CDR3 in DNA: TGTGCCACCAGCTTCCAAACTAGCGCCGGGGAGCTGTTTTTT. It encodes CATSFQTSAGELFF.